A single sample is the source of the 25 T cell receptor beta chains below, sequenced in a study of neurological immune-mediated disorders. TCRdb redid the calling of the 5' RACE reads with MiXCR, one entry per CDR3 protein. This sample has approximately 130,000 distinct CDR3 sequences, with roughly 3.1% found just once. The sample was PBMCs. These receptors were obtained from a woman aged 25 to 39 with multiple sclerosis.

This clonotype was recorded at least ten times. The chain has TRBV7-2 and TRBJ2-5; 7 bases align to TRBD1. There are 15 residues in the CDR3. Per germline, CDR1 SGHTA and CDR2 FQGNSA. V lost 3 bases to trimming and J lost 2 bases; unmatched junction nucleotides: 6. CDR3 in amino acids: CASSFVTGVQETQYF. The CDR3 DNA sequence: TGTGCCAGCAGCTTCGTCACAGGGGTTCAAGAGACCCAGTACTTC.

This clonotype occurred many times. The genes are TRBV10-3 and TRBJ2-3; D call uncertain. The V and J ends lost 3 bases and 0 bases respectively, with 4 bases between them. Germline assignment: CDR1 ENHRY and CDR2 SYGVKD. The CDR3 sequence is 13 residues long. CDR3 DNA: TGTGCCATCAGTGACAGAAGCACAGATACGCAGTATTTT. As protein: CAISDRSTDTQYF.

This clonotype has a count of ten or more. This chain uses TRBV7-2 with TRBJ1-1; no clear D. Germline assignment: CDR1 SGHTA and CDR2 FQGNSA. Trimming removed 5 bases from V and 4 bases from J, with 11 bases in between. The CDR3 sequence is 13 residues long. The CDR3 DNA reads TGTGCCAGCAGCCTTACCAGTACCACTGAAGCTTTCTTT. This translates into CASSLTSTTEAFF.

This clonotype was detected many times. The chain has TRBV20-1 and TRBJ1-1; D gene uncertain. The CDR3 contains 12 residues. The germline CDR1 and CDR2 sequences are DFQATT and SNEGSKA (reference sequence). The V and J ends lost 3 bases and 1 base respectively, with 6 bases between them. The CDR3 DNA is TGCAGTGCTAGGTACCGGAACACTGAAGCTTTCTTT. Amino acid sequence: CSARYRNTEAFF.

This chain uses TRBV20-1 with TRBJ2-5; maybe TRBD2 (5 bases). V lost 3 bases to trimming and J lost 1 base, with 9 bases between them. The CDR3 covers 13 residues. CDR1 and CDR2 (germline): DFQATT, SNEGSKA (reference sequence). CDR3 in amino acids: CSASLAGQETQYF. The CDR3 DNA follows: TGCAGTGCTAGTCTAGCAGGCCAAGAGACCCAGTACTTC.

In this sample, this clonotype turned up many times. The V gene is TRBV20-1, the J gene TRBJ1-2, with D perhaps TRBD1 (6 bases). This CDR3 contains 13 residues. Germline CDR1 DFQATT, CDR2 SNEGSKA (reference sequence). The V end was cut by 5 bases, the J end by 8 bases, with 18 bases between. The CDR3 region has the DNA TGCAGTGCTCCCCGGGGGCAGGGTAGGGGCTACACCTTC. This translates into CSAPRGQGRGYTF.

Many counts were recorded for this clonotype. The chain joins TRBV18 to TRBJ2-7; 8 nucleotides agree with TRBD1. With 3 bases clipped from V and 0 bases from J, the junction kept 13 bases outside the gene matches. CDR1 is KGHSH and CDR2 is LQKENI in the germline V gene. The CDR3 totals 18 residues. The CDR3 reads CASSPPTRTGTGSYEQYF. The CDR3 nucleotides are TGTGCCAGCTCACCTCCTACACGAACCGGGACAGGCTCCTACGAGCAGTACTTC.

This rearrangement joins TRBV29-1 to TRBJ2-2; D gene uncertain. The CDR3 length is 11 residues. Germline V gene data show CDR1 as SQVTM and CDR2 as ANQGSEA. Trimming took 7 bases from V and 6 from J, leaving 9 bases between them. The CDR3 protein is CSAVYAGELFF. The DNA of the CDR3 is TGCAGCGCCGTCTACGCCGGGGAGCTGTTTTTT.

This clonotype was recorded many times. The genes are TRBV20-1 and TRBJ1-1, with D perhaps matching TRBD1 (5 bases). The length of the CDR3 is 16 residues. The V and J ends lost 5 bases and 4 bases respectively, with 23 bases between them. Germline CDR1 reads DFQATT; CDR2 reads SNEGSKA (reference sequence). CDR3 in amino acids: CSAELPGVRGGTEAFF. CDR3 nucleotides: TGCAGTGCTGAGCTACCGGGCGTTCGGGGGGGCACTGAAGCTTTCTTT.

This clonotype was counted ten times or more. V usage is TRBV7-2 and J usage is TRBJ1-2; 8 positions agree with TRBD1. Germline-derived CDR1 and CDR2 are SGHTA and FQGNSA. V lost 4 bases, J lost 3 bases, and 4 bases stayed unmatched. The CDR3 runs to 14 residues. For the CDR3, the DNA is TGTGCCAGCAGCTGGACAGGGTCCGACTATGGCTACACCTTC. Protein sequence: CASSWTGSDYGYTF.

This clonotype was detected many times. A much larger clone differs by one base, so this may be a read error. The V and J genes are TRBV20-1 and TRBJ2-4; no definite D call. The germline V gene has CDR1 DFQATT and CDR2 SNEGSKA (reference sequence). This CDR3 comprises 14 residues. The CDR3 is CSAYWASAKKIQYF. The CDR3, as DNA: TGCAGTGCTTACTGGGCGTCCGCCAAAAAAATTCAGTACTTC.

The chain uses TRBV29-1 and TRBJ2-5; 7 bases agree with TRBD1. The trim removed 7 bases at V and 1 base at J, leaving 6 bases unmatched. Germline V gene data show CDR1 as SQVTM and CDR2 as ANQGSEA. The CDR3 is 13 amino acids. DNA for the CDR3: TGCAGCGCTCACAGGGGCACCCAAGAGACCCAGTACTTC. Translating gives CSAHRGTQETQYF. Based on the CDR3 plus reference TRBV29-1 and TRBJ2-5, the full variable domain is SAVISQKPSRDICQRGTSLTIQCQVDSQVTMMFWYRQQPGQSLTLIATANQGSEATYESGFVIDKFPISRPNLTFSTLTVSNMSPEDSSIYLCSAHRGTQETQYFGPGTRLLVL.

This clonotype came up many times. The chain carries TRBV30 and TRBJ1-5; D ambiguous. The CDR3 loop spans 13 amino acids. Trimming removed 6 bases from V and 4 bases from J, with 13 bases in between. Germline V gives CDR1 GTSNPN, CDR2 SVGIG (reference sequence). The chain's CDR3 is CACSTGINQPQHF. In DNA form, the CDR3 reads TGTGCCTGTTCGACGGGAATAAATCAGCCCCAGCATTTT.

Many counts were recorded for this clonotype. In DNA, the CDR3 is TGTGCCAGCAGTCTCCTGATTGTGGGCCCCTACAATGAGCAGTTCTTC. This gives the protein CASSLLIVGPYNEQFF. The V and J genes are TRBV7-8 and TRBJ2-1; D call uncertain. V lost 6 bases and J lost 2, with 17 bases in between. This CDR3 is 16 amino acids long. Germline CDR1 is SGHVS and CDR2 is FQNEAQ. Together with reference TRBV7-8 and TRBJ2-1, the CDR3 gives the full variable domain: GAGVSQSPRYKVAKRGQDVALRCDPISGHVSLFWYQQALGQGPEFLTYFQNEAQLDKSGLPSDRFFAERPEGSVSTLKIQRTQQEDSAVYLCASSLLIVGPYNEQFFGPGTRLTVL.

This clonotype was detected many times. This chain joins TRBV3-1 and TRBJ2-2; possibly TRBD2 for D (6 bases). This CDR3 comprises 17 residues. V lost 0 bases and J lost 4, with 15 bases in between. From germline, CDR1 is LGHDT and CDR2 YNNKEL (reference sequence). The CDR3 loop is CASSQDIAAKGTGELFF. CDR3 sequence (DNA): TGTGCCAGCAGCCAAGACATAGCGGCCAAGGGCACCGGGGAGCTGTTTTTT.

The chain links TRBV20-1 to TRBJ1-1; no definite D call. The CDR3 totals 13 residues. With 0 bases removed from V and 3 bases from J, the gap between germline ends came to 8 bases. The germline gives CDR1 DFQATT, CDR2 SNEGSKA (reference sequence). The CDR3 bases are TGCAGTGCTAGAGATTGGGCTTACACTGAAGCTTTCTTT. Translating it yields CSARDWAYTEAFF.

This clonotype appeared many times. The V and J genes are TRBV12-3 or TRBV12-4 and TRBJ1-2; D is perhaps TRBD1 (6 bases). V lost 7 bases to trimming and J lost 5 bases, with 14 bases between them. This CDR3 is built from 13 residues. CDR3 region: CASNKDSAYGYTF. The CDR3 DNA is TGTGCCAGCAATAAGGACAGCGCTTATGGCTACACCTTC.

This clonotype was seen a few times. The chain employs TRBV11-2 and TRBJ2-3; 12 nucleotides line up with TRBD2. The CDR3 sequence is 16 residues long. Trimming took 5 bases from V and 6 from J; bases not matched to a gene: 9. The germline V gene encodes CDR1 SGHAT and CDR2 FQNNGV. Here the CDR3 DNA reads TGTGCCAGCAGCCCCCTTCCGGGACTAGCGGGTGATACGCAGTATTTT. As protein: CASSPLPGLAGDTQYF.

This clonotype was counted ten times or more. The V call is TRBV20-1, the J call TRBJ2-2; D is possibly TRBD2 (5 bases). The CDR3 extends over 12 amino acids. Trimming took 8 bases from V and 6 from J, leaving 13 bases between them. Germline CDR1 is DFQATT and CDR2 is SNEGSKA (reference sequence). CDR3 sequence: CSYLKGAGELFF. In DNA, the CDR3 is TGCAGTTACTTAAAGGGAGCCGGGGAGCTGTTTTTT.

This clonotype was seen at least ten times. The chain employs TRBV4-3 and TRBJ2-5; 8 bases agree with TRBD1. V lost 1 base and J lost 5; bases outside the gene matches: 6. Germline CDR1 reads LGHNA; CDR2 reads YSLEER. The CDR3 sequence is 15 residues long. CDR3 coding DNA: TGCGCCAGCAGCCAAGGCATCCAGGGGGCTGAGACCCAGTACTTC. Translating it yields CASSQGIQGAETQYF.

This clonotype was picked up a small number of times. The chain uses TRBV6-5 and TRBJ2-1; TRBD2 is a possible D gene (5 bases). Germline lookup yields CDR1 MNHEY and CDR2 SVGAGI. V gave up 2 bases and J gave up 4 bases, with 6 bases separating them. The CDR3 contains 13 residues. Here the CDR3 DNA reads TGTGCCAGCAGTTACCGGGAATACAATGAGCAGTTCTTC. Encoded protein: CASSYREYNEQFF.

This clonotype was found many times. The chain recombines TRBV2 with TRBJ2-2; no clear D gene. CDR3 length: 14 amino acids. Trimming pared 4 bases from V and 1 base from J, leaving 7 bases between. Germline V gene sequence: CDR1 SNHLY, CDR2 FYNNEI. This CDR3 reads CASSALENTGELFF. CDR3 sequence (DNA): TGTGCCAGCAGTGCCCTGGAGAACACCGGGGAGCTGTTTTTT.

This clonotype showed up many times. The chain recombines TRBV9 with TRBJ2-5; unclear D gene. CDR1 is SGDLS and CDR2 is YYNGEE in the germline V gene. CDR3 length: 15 amino acids. V shed 0 bases and J shed 9 bases, with 18 bases lying between them. As DNA, the CDR3 is TGTGCCAGCAGCGTAGGCATGACGGCGGAAAGGGCCCAGTACTTC. Amino acid sequence: CASSVGMTAERAQYF.

This clonotype has at least ten counts. The chain is built from TRBV20-1 and TRBJ1-2; D not certain. CDR3 length: 13 residues. V lost 1 base, J lost 4 bases, and 10 bases lay in between. CDR1 DFQATT and CDR2 SNEGSKA come from the germline V gene (reference sequence). This CDR3 reads CSARGPLGYGYTF. In DNA, the CDR3 is TGCAGTGCTAGAGGCCCGCTTGGCTATGGCTACACCTTC.

The table lists this clonotype with a few counts. The chain links TRBV12-3 or TRBV12-4 to TRBJ1-1; perhaps TRBD1 as D (5 bases). The CDR3 totals 14 residues. Trimming took off 6 bases at V and 0 bases at J, with 11 bases between the two ends. CDR3 residues: CASRPGTVNTEAFF. The CDR3 nucleotides are TGTGCCAGCAGACCCGGGACGGTGAACACTGAAGCTTTCTTT.